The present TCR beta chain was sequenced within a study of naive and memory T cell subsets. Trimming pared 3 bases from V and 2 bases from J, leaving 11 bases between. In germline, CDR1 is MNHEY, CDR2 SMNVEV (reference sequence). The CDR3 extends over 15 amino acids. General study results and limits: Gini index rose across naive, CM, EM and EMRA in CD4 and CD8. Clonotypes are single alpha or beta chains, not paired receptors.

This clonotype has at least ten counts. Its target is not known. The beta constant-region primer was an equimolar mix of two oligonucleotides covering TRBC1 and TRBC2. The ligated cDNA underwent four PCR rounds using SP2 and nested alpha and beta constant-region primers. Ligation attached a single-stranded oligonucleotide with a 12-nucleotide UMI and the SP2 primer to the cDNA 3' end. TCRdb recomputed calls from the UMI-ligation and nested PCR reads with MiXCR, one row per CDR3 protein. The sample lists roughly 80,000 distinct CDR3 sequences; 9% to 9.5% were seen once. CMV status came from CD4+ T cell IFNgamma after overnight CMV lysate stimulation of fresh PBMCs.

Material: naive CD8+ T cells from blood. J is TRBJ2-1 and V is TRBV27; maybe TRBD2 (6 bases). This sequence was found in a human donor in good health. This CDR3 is CASSFSGSAYNEQFF. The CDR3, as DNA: TGTGCCAGCAGTTTCAGCGGGTCCGCCTACAATGAGCAGTTCTTC.